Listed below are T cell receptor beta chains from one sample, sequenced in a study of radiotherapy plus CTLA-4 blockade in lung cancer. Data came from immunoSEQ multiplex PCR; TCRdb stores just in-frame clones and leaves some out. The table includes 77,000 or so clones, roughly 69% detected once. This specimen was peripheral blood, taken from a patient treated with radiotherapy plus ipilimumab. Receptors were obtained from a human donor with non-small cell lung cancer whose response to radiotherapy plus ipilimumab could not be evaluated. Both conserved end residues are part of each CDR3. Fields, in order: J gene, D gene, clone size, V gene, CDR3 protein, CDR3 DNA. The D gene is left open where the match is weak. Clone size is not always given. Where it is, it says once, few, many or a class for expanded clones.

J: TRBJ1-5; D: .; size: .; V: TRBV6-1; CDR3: CASSELAGESNQPQHF; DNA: TGTGCCAGCAGTGAATTGGCAGGGGAGAGCAATCAGCCCCAGCATTTT
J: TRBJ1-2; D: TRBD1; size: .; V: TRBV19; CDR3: CASSMDRLLSGYAF; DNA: TGTGCCAGTAGTATGGACAGGCTTTTAAGTGGCTACGCCTTC
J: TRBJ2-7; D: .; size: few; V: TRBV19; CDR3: CASSIQANYEQYF; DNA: TGTGCCAGTAGTATACAGGCGAACTACGAGCAGTACTTC
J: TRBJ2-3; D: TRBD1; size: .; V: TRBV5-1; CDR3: CASRGQAGTDTQYF; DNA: TGCGCCAGCAGGGGACAGGCCGGCACAGATACGCAGTATTTT
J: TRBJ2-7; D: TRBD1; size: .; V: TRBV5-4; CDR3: CASSFPGTVTYEQYF; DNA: TGTGCCAGCAGCTTCCCCGGGACAGTGACCTACGAGCAGTACTTC
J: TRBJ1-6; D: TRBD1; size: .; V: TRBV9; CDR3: CASSVVSGGGSPLHF; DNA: TGTGCCAGCAGCGTAGTATCAGGGGGTGGTTCACCCCTCCACTTT
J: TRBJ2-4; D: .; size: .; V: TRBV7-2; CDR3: CASSLDSGLNIQYF; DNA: TGTGCCAGCAGCTTAGACAGCGGACTAAACATTCAGTACTTC
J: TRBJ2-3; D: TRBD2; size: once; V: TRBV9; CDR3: CASSFGLAGVTDTQYF; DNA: TGTGCCAGCAGCTTCGGACTAGCGGGGGTCACAGATACGCAGTATTTT
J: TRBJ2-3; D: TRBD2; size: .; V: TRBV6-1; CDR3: CASRGLAGVFTQYF; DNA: TGTGCCAGCAGGGGACTAGCGGGAGTCTTTACGCAGTATTTT
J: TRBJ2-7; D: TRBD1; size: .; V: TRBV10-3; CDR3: CAIQGQGYEQYF; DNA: TGTGCCATTCAGGGACAGGGCTACGAGCAGTACTTC
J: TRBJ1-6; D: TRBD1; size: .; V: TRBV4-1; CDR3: CASSHRQGDNSPLHF; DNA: TGCGCCAGCAGCCATCGACAGGGGGATAATTCACCCCTCCACTTT
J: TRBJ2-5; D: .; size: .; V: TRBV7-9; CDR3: CASSFGGLETQYF; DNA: TGTGCCAGCAGCTTTGGCGGATTAGAGACCCAGTACTTC
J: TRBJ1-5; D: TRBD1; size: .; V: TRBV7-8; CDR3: CASSYEFDRDQPQHF; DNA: TGTGCCAGCAGCTATGAATTCGACAGGGATCAGCCCCAGCATTTT
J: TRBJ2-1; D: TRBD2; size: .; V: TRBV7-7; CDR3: CASSLLAGGVREQFF; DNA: TGTGCCAGCAGCTTACTAGCGGGAGGAGTTAGGGAGCAGTTCTTC
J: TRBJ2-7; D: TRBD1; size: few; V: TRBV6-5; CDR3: CASVRDSSYEQYF; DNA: TGTGCCAGCGTCCGGGACAGCTCCTACGAGCAGTACTTC
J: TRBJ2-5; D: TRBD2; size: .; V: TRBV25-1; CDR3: CASSEYGGRQETQYF; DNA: TGTGCCAGCAGTGAATATGGCGGGAGGCAAGAGACCCAGTACTTC
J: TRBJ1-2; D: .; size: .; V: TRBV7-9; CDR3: CASSQRDYGYTF; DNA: TGTGCCAGCAGCCAGCGGGACTATGGCTACACCTTC
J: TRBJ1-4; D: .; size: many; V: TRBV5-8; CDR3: CASNPPGGGNEKLFF; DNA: TGTGCCAGCAACCCACCGGGAGGGGGGAATGAAAAACTGTTTTTT
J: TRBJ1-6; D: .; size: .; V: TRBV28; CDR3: CASSEGHESSPLHF; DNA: TGTGCCAGCAGTGAGGGACACGAGTCTTCACCCCTCCACTTT
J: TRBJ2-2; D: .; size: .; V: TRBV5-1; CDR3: CASTTLTLVAGELFF; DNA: TGCGCCAGCACAACCCTAACACTAGTGGCCGGGGAGCTGTTTTTT
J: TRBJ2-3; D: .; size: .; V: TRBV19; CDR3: CASSRRARSPPDTQYF; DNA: TGTGCCAGTAGTCGTAGAGCCCGTTCTCCCCCAGATACGCAGTATTTT
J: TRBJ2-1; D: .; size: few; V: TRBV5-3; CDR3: CARSLAESRGANNEQFF; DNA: TGTGCCAGAAGCTTGGCCGAAAGTCGGGGGGCGAACAATGAGCAGTTCTTC
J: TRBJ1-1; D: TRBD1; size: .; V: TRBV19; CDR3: CASSKKETGRGNTEAFF; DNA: TGTGCCAGTAGTAAAAAGGAGACAGGGAGAGGGAACACTGAAGCTTTCTTT
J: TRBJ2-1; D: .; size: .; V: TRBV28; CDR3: CASSSGGKGGGNEQFF; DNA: TGTGCCAGCAGTTCAGGTGGAAAGGGGGGGGGTAATGAGCAGTTCTTC
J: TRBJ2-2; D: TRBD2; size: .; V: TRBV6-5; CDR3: CASSTSGGPGGELFF; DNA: TGTGCCAGCAGTACTAGCGGGGGGCCTGGCGGGGAGCTGTTTTTT
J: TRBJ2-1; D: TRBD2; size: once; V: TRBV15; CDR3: CATSRGLAGVNNEQFF; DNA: TGTGCCACCAGCAGAGGACTAGCGGGCGTCAACAATGAGCAGTTCTTC
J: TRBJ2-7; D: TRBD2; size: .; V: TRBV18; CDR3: CASSLRVAGLDYEQYF; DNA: TGTGCCAGCTCACTGAGGGTAGCGGGGTTGGACTACGAGCAGTACTTC
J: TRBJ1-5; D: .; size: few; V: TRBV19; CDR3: CASKAAGDQPQHF; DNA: TGTGCCAGTAAGGCGGCGGGCGATCAGCCCCAGCATTTT
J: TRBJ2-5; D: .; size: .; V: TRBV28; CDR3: CASSPLSRGAQETQYF; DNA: TGTGCCAGCAGTCCGTTATCGCGGGGCGCCCAAGAGACCCAGTACTTC
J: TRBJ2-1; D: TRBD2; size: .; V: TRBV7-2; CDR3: CASSETSGGSYNEQFF; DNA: TGTGCCAGCAGCGAAACTAGCGGTGGCTCCTACAATGAGCAGTTCTTC
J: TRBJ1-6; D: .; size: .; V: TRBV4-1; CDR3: CASSLQGPGVQILSYNSPLHF; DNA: TGCGCCAGCAGCCTCCAGGGTCCGGGGGTGCAAATTCTATCCTATAATTCACCCCTCCACTTT
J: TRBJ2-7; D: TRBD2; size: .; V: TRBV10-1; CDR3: CASSEEERGVYEQYF; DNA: TGCGCCAGCAGTGAGGAGGAGCGGGGGGTCTACGAGCAGTACTTC
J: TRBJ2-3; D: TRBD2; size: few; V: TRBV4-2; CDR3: CASSQKTRGGDTDTQYF; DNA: TGTGCCAGCAGCCAAAAGACTCGGGGGGGGGACACAGATACGCAGTATTTT
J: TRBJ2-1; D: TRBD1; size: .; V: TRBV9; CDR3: CASRPPGQGYNEQFF; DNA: TGTGCCAGCAGACCTCCGGGACAGGGATACAATGAGCAGTTCTTC
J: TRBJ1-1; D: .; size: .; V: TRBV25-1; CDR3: CASSATGGGTEAFF; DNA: TGTGCCAGCAGTGCGACAGGTGGCGGCACTGAAGCTTTCTTT
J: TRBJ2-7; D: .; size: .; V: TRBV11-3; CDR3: CASSLDGGSYEQYF; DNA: TGTGCCAGCAGCTTAGACGGGGGATCCTACGAGCAGTACTTC
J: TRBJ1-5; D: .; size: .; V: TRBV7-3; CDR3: CASSPRTGWQNQPQHF; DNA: TGTGCCAGCAGTCCAAGAACCGGGTGGCAGAATCAGCCCCAGCATTTT
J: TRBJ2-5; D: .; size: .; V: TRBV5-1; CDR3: CASSLGTGFQETQYF; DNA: TGCGCCAGCAGCTTGGGTACAGGGTTCCAAGAGACCCAGTACTTC
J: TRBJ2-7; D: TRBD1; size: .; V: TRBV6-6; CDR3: CAVSGGYEQYF; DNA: TGTGCCGTATCAGGGGGCTACGAGCAGTACTTC
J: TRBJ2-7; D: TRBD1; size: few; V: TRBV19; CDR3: CASSDRGYEQYF; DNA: TGTGCCAGTAGTGACAGGGGCTACGAGCAGTACTTC
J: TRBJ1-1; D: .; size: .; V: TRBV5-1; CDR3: CASNPEGENTEAFF; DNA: TGCGCCAGCAACCCTGAGGGGGAAAACACTGAAGCTTTCTTT
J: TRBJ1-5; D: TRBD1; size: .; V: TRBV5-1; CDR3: CASSLEGQTNQPQHF; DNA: TGCGCCAGCAGCTTGGAGGGACAGACCAATCAGCCCCAGCATTTT
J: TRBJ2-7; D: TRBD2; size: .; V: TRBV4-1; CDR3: CASSQFTSGAGGEQYF; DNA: TGCGCCAGCAGCCAATTCACTAGCGGGGCGGGGGGCGAGCAGTACTTC
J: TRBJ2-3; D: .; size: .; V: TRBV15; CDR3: CATLDPGKGTDTQYF; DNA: TGTGCCACTCTTGACCCAGGGAAGGGCACAGATACGCAGTATTTT
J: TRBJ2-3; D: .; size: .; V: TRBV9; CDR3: CASSPLGGDTQYF; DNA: TGTGCCAGCAGCCCGCTTGGAGGAGATACGCAGTATTTT
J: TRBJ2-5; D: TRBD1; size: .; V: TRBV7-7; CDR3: CASSSDRWGQETQYF; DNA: TGTGCCAGCAGCTCGGACAGGTGGGGGCAAGAGACCCAGTACTTC
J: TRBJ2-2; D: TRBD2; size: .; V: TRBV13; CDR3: CASSFQGLAGGPGELFF; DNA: TGTGCCAGCAGCTTCCAGGGACTAGCGGGAGGCCCCGGGGAGCTGTTTTTT
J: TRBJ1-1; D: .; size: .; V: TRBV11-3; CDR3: CASSLAGGISEAFF; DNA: TGTGCCAGCAGCTTAGCCGGGGGGATCTCTGAAGCTTTCTTT
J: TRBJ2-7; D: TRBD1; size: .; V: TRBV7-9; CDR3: CASSPPGQSYEQYF; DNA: TGTGCCAGCTCACCACCGGGACAGTCCTACGAGCAGTACTTC